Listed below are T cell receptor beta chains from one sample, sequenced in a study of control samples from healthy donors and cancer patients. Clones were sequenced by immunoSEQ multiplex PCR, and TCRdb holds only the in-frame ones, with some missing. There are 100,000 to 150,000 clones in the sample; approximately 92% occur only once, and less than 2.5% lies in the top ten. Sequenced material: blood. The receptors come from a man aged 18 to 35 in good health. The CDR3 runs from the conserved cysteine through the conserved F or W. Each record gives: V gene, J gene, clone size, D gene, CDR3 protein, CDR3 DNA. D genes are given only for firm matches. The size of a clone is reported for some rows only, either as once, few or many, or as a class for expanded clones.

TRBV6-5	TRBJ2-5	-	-	CASSYGRQEKETQYF	TGTGCCAGCAGTTACGGTCGTCAGGAGAAAGAGACCCAGTACTTC
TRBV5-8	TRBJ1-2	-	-	CASSLEANYGYTF	TGTGCCAGCAGCTTGGAGGCAAATTATGGCTACACCTTC
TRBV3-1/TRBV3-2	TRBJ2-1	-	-	CASSQKSAYNEQFF	TGTGCCAGCAGCCAAAAGTCCGCCTACAATGAGCAGTTCTTC
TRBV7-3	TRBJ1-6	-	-	CASSPGGNSPLHF	TGTGCCAGCAGCCCGGGGGGAAATTCACCCCTCCACTTT
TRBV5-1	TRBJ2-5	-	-	CASSYRQAQETQYF	TGCGCCAGCAGCTATCGACAGGCCCAAGAGACCCAGTACTTC
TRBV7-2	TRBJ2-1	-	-	CASSLASLTTNEQFF	TGTGCCAGCAGCTTAGCGTCTTTGACGACTAATGAGCAGTTCTTC
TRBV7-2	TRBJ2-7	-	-	CASSTGRASYEQYF	TGTGCCAGCAGCACAGGGCGGGCGTCCTACGAGCAGTACTTC
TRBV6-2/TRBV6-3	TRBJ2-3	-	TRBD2	CASSIISGSTDTQYF	TGTGCCAGCAGTATAATTAGCGGGAGCACAGATACGCAGTATTTT
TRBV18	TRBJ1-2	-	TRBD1	CASSPRQGADGYTF	TGTGCCAGCTCACCCCGACAGGGGGCGGATGGCTACACCTTC
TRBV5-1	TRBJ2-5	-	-	CASSPGTRIETQYF	TGCGCCAGCAGCCCAGGGACCCGTATCGAGACCCAGTACTTC
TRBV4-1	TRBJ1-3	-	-	CASRAAGGGSGNTIYF	TGCGCCAGCAGGGCGGCGGGGGGCGGCTCTGGAAACACCATATATTTT
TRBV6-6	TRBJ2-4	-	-	CASSLVDSRSIQYF	TGTGCCAGCAGCCTAGTGGATTCCAGGAGCATTCAGTACTTC
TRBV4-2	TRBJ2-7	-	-	CASSQESADTGIGYEQYF	TGTGCCAGCAGCCAAGAGTCCGCTGACACCGGGATAGGCTACGAGCAGTACTTC
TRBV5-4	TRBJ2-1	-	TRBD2	CASSGRTSGRGEQFF	TGTGCCAGCAGCGGGAGGACTAGCGGGAGGGGTGAGCAGTTCTTC
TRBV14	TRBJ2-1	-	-	CASSQVGLIPYNEQFF	TGTGCCAGCAGCCAAGTGGGACTCATCCCCTACAATGAGCAGTTCTTC
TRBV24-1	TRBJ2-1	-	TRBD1	CATSDPGQGHEQFF	TGTGCCACCAGTGACCCCGGACAGGGTCATGAGCAGTTCTTC
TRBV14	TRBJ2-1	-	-	CASSHFGSQNEQFF	TGTGCCAGCAGCCACTTTGGCAGTCAAAATGAGCAGTTCTTC
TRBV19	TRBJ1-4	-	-	CASRREQALGEKLFF	TGTGCCAGTAGACGCGAACAGGCCTTGGGTGAAAAACTGTTTTTT
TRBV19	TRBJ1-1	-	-	CASSWAVGDTEAFF	TGTGCCAGTAGTTGGGCGGTGGGGGACACTGAAGCTTTCTTT
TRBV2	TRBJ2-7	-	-	CASRLAYEQYF	TGTGCCAGCAGGCTGGCCTACGAGCAGTACTTC
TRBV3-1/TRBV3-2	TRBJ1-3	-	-	CASSLDRLHARNTIYF	TGTGCCAGCAGCTTAGATCGTTTACACGCACGAAACACCATATATTTT
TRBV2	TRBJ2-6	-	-	CASSGAGAHFWANVLTF	TGTGCCAGCAGTGGGGCAGGGGCCCACTTTTGGGCCAACGTCCTGACTTTC
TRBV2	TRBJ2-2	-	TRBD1	CAGTGGIGDTGELFF	TGTGCCGGGACAGGGGGTATAGGAGACACCGGGGAGCTGTTTTTT
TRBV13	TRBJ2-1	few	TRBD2	CASSFRGRGFNEQFF	TGTGCCAGCAGCTTCCGCGGGAGAGGTTTTAATGAGCAGTTCTTC
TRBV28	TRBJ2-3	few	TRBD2	CASSLGYRLAEYTDTQYF	TGTGCCAGCAGTTTAGGATACCGACTAGCGGAATATACAGATACGCAGTATTTT
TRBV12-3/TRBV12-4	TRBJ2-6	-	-	CASRKSGANVLTF	TGTGCCAGCAGAAAATCTGGGGCCAACGTCCTGACTTTC
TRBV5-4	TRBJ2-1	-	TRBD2	CASSLVRISGGAYEQFF	TGTGCCAGCAGCTTGGTCCGGATTAGCGGGGGGGCATATGAGCAGTTCTTC
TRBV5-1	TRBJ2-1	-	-	CASSWDIINEQFF	TGCGCCAGCAGCTGGGACATCATCAATGAGCAGTTCTTC
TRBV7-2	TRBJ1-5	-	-	CASSRDVSNQPQHF	TGTGCCAGCAGCCGGGACGTTAGCAATCAGCCCCAGCATTTT
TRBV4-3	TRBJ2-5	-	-	CASSQKATGVLETQYF	TGCGCCAGCAGCCAAAAAGCGACAGGCGTTTTGGAGACCCAGTACTTC
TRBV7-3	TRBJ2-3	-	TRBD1	CASSQGDTDTQYF	TGTGCCAGCAGCCAGGGGGACACAGATACGCAGTATTTT
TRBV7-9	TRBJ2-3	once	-	CASSPPGGRGTDTQYF	TGTGCCAGCAGCCCCCCCGGTGGGAGGGGGACAGATACGCAGTATTTT
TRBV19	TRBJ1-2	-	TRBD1	CASDPTGGYGYTF	TGTGCCAGTGATCCGACAGGGGGCTATGGCTACACCTTC
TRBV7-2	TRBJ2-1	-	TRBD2	CASSSTGTSGGRDEQFF	TGTGCCAGCAGCTCCACCGGGACTAGCGGGGGCAGGGATGAGCAGTTCTTC
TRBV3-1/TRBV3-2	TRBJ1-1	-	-	CASSQAGGLTEAFF	TGTGCCAGCAGCCAAGCGGGGGGGCTCACTGAAGCTTTCTTT
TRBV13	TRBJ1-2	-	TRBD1	CASSLGRQGRGYTF	TGTGCCAGCAGCTTAGGCCGACAGGGAAGGGGCTACACCTTC
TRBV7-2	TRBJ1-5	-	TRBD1	CASSLRQGGQPQHF	TGTGCCAGCAGCCTTAGACAGGGCGGTCAGCCCCAGCATTTT
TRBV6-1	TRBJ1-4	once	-	CASSEGSEGEKLFF	TGTGCCAGCAGTGAAGGGTCGGAGGGGGAAAAACTGTTTTTT
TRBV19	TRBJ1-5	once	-	CASTFLGAGESNQPQHF	TGTGCCAGTACCTTCCTCGGAGCAGGAGAAAGCAATCAGCCCCAGCATTTT
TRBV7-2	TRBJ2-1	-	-	CASSLERSPYNEQFF	TGTGCCAGCAGCTTAGAACGGTCCCCATACAATGAGCAGTTCTTC
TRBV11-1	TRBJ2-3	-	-	CASSLRGTDTQYF	TGTGCCAGCAGCTTACGGGGCACAGATACGCAGTATTTT
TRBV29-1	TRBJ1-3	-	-	CSVEGESGNTIYF	TGCAGCGTTGAAGGGGAATCTGGAAACACCATATATTTT
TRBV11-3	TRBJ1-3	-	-	CASSLEGLGRPSGNTIYF	TGTGCCAGCAGTTTAGAAGGTCTCGGCCGACCCTCTGGAAACACCATATATTTT
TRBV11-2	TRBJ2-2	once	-	CASSWGDSTGELFF	TGTGCCAGCAGCTGGGGAGACAGCACCGGGGAGCTGTTTTTT
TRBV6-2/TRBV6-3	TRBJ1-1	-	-	CASSLDGMNTEAFF	TGTGCCAGCAGCTTGGACGGTATGAACACTGAAGCTTTCTTT